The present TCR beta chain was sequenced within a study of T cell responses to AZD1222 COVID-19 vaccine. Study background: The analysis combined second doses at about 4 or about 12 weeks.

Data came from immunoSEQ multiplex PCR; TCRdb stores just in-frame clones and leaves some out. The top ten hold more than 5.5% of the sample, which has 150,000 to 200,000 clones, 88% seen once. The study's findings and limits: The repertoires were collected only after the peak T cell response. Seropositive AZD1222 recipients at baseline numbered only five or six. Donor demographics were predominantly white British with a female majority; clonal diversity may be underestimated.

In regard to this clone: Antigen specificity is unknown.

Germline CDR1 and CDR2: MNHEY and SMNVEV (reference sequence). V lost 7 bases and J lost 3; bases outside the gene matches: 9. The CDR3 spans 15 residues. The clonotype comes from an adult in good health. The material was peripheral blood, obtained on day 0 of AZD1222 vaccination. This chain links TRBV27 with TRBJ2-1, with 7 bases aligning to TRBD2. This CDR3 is CASMGSASGYNEQFF. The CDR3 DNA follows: TGTGCCAGCATGGGTTCGGCTAGCGGCTACAATGAGCAGTTCTTC.